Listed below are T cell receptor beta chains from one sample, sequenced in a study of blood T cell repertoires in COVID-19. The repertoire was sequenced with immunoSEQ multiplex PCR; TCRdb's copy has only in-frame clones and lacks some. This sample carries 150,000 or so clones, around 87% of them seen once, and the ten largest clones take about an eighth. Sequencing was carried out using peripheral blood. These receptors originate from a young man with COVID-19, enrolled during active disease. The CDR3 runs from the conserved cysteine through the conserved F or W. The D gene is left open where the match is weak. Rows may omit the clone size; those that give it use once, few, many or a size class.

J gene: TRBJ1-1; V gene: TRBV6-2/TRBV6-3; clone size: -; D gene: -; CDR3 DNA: TGTGCCAGCAGTGCCACTCAACAGGGTGACGCTTTCTTT; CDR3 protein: CASSATQQGDAFF
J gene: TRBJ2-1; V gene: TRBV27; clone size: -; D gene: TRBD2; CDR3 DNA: TGTGCCAGCAGTCCATCAGCGGGAGGGGGGGTAATATACAATGAGCAGTTCTTC; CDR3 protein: CASSPSAGGGVIYNEQFF
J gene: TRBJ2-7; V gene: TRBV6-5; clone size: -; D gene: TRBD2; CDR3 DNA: TGTGCCAGCAGTTGGACTAGCGGGAGCTGGGACGAGCAGTACTTC; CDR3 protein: CASSWTSGSWDEQYF
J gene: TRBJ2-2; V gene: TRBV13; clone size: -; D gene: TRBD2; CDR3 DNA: TGTGCCAGCAGCCCAACCGCCGGGACTAGCGCGGAGCTGTTTTTT; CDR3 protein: CASSPTAGTSAELFF
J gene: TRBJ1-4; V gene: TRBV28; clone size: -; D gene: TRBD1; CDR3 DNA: TGTGCCAGCAGCACTTGGACAGGGAATGAAAAACTGTTTTTT; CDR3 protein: CASSTWTGNEKLFF
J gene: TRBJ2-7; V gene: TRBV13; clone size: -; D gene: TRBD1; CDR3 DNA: TGTGCCAGCAGCTTAGGACAGGGGGCATACGAGCAGTACTTC; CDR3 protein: CASSLGQGAYEQYF
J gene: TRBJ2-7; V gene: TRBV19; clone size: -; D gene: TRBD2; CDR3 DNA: TGTGCCAGTAGTGGGGTAGCGGGCTACGAGCAGTACTTC; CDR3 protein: CASSGVAGYEQYF
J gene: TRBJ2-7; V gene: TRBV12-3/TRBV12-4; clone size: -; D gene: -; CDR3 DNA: TGTGCCAGCAGTTTCCAAGAGTACGAGCAGTACTTC; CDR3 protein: CASSFQEYEQYF
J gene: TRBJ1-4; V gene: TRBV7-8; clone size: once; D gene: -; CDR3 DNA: TGTGCCAGCAGCTTAGCACTGGACCCCGGGGTTGGAGAAAAACTGCTTTTT; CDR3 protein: CASSLALDPGVGEKLLF
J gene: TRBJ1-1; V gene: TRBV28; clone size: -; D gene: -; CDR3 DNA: TGTGCCAGCAGTTTGGGCAGGTCAGAAGCTTTCTTT; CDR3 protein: CASSLGRSEAFF
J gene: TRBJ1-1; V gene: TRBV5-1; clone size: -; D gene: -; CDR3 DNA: TGCGCCAGCAGCTTGACAGGGCTGGGAACTGAAGCTTTCTTT; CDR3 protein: CASSLTGLGTEAFF
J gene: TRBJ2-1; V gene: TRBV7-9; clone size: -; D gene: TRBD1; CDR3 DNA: TGTGCCAGCAGCCCCCCTGACCAGGGGGTGTACAATGAGCAGTTCTTC; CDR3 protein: CASSPPDQGVYNEQFF
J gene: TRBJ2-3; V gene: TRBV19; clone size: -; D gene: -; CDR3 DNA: TGTGCCAGTAGTGTCGCAGGAACAAGCACAGATACGCAGTATTTT; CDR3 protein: CASSVAGTSTDTQYF
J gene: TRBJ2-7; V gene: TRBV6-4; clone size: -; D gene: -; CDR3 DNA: TGTGCCAGCAGTGACCCCCACAGGGACCAAGCCGAGCAGTACTTC; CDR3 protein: CASSDPHRDQAEQYF
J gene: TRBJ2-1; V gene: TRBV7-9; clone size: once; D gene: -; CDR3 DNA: TGTGCCAGCCTGAGGGGGTTTACGCGCGGGAGATCGGACAATGAGCAGTTCTTC; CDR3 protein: CASLRGFTRGRSDNEQFF
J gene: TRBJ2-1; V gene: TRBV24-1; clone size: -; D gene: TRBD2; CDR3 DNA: TGTGCACCCTGGGGGGGAAACTTCAATGAGCAGTTCTTC; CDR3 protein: CAPWGGNFNEQFF
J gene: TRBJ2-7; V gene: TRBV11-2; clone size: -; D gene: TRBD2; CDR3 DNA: TGTGCCAGCAGCACGGGACTAGCGGGAGCCTACGAGCAGTACTTC; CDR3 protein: CASSTGLAGAYEQYF
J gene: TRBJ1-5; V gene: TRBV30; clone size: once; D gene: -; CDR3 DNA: TGTGCCTGGACCGAGGGAGGGAGCAATCAGCCCCAGCATTTT; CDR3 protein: CAWTEGGSNQPQHF
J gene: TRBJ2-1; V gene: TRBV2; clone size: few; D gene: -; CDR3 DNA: TGTGCCAGCAGGTCTTCCTACAATGAGCAGTTCTTC; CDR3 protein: CASRSSYNEQFF
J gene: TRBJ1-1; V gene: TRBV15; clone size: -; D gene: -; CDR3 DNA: TGTGCCACCAGCAGTAACAGGGATGCTTTCTTT; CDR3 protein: CATSSNRDAFF
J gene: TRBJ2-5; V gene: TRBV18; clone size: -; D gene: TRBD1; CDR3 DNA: TGTGCCAGCTCGCCCGGGACAGGGCCGGAGACCCAGTACTTC; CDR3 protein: CASSPGTGPETQYF
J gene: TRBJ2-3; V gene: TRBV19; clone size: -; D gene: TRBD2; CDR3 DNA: TGTGCCAGTAGTACAGCTAGCGGCCCCACAGATACGCAGTATTTT; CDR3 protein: CASSTASGPTDTQYF
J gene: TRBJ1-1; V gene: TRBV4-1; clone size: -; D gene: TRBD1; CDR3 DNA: TGCGCCAGCAGCCAGAGGGGACCTGGACAGGGGCACACTGAAGCTTTCTTT; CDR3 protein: CASSQRGPGQGHTEAFF
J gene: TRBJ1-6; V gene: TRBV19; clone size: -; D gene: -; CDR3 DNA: TGTGCCAGTAGTACTGGTCCGGATTCACCCCTCCACTTT; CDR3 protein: CASSTGPDSPLHF
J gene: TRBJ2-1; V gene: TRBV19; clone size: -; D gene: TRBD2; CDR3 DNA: TGTGCCAGCCCCCCGGGACTAGCAGGCGGCGATGAGCAGTTCTTC; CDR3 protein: CASPPGLAGGDEQFF
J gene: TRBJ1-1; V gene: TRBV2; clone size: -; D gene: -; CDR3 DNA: TGTGCCAGCAACTGGGGCGCAAACACTGAAGCTTTCTTT; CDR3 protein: CASNWGANTEAFF
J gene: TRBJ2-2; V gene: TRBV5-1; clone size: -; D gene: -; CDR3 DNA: TGCGCCAGCAGCCAAACGAACACCGGGGAGCTGTTTTTT; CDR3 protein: CASSQTNTGELFF
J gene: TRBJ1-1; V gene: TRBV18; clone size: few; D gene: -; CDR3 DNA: TGTGCCAGCTCACCGGCGAACACTGAAGCTTTCTTT; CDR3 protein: CASSPANTEAFF
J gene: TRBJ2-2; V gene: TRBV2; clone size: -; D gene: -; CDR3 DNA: TGTGCCAGCAACGGGGGAGGACCCGGGGAGCTGTTTTTT; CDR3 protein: CASNGGGPGELFF
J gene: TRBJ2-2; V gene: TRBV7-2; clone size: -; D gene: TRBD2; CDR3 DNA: TGTGCCAGCAGGAAGAGACTAGCGGGAGTCGGGAACACCGGGGAGCTGTTTTTT; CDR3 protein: CASRKRLAGVGNTGELFF
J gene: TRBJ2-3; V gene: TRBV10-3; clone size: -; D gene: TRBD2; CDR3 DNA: TGTGCCATCAGCGCGGGGGGCAGGGGCGTTGAGGATACAGATACGCAGTATTTT; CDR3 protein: CAISAGGRGVEDTDTQYF
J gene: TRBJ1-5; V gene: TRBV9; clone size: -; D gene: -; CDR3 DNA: TGTGCCAGCAGCGTAGGGGGGGGCCCGAACCTCCCTTATAGCAATCAGCCCCAGCATTTT; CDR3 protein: CASSVGGGPNLPYSNQPQHF
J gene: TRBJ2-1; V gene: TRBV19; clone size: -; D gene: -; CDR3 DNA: TGTGCCAGTAGGGGACGGGGGGCAGGTGAGCAGTTCTTC; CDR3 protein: CASRGRGAGEQFF
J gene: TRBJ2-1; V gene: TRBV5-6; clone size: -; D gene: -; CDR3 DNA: TGTGCCAGCAGCTTGGCTTCCAATGAGCAGTTCTTC; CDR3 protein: CASSLASNEQFF
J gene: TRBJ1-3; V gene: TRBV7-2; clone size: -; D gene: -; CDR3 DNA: TGTGCCAGCAGCTTAGTGGAAGTGACAGCTGGAAACACCATATATTTT; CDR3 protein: CASSLVEVTAGNTIYF
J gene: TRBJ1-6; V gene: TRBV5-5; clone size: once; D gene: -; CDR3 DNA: TGTGCCAGCAGTTCGGGGGATGGTTCACCCCTCCACTTT; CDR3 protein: CASSSGDGSPLHF
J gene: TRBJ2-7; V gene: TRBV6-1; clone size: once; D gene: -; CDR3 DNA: TGTGCCAGCAGTGTTTCAGGGCACGTGCTACTAAGATACGAGCAGTACTTC; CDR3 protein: CASSVSGHVLLRYEQYF
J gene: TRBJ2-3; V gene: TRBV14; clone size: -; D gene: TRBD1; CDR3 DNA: TGTGCCAGCAGCCAAGAGAGTTGGCAGGGGGGCACAGATACGCAGTATTTT; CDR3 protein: CASSQESWQGGTDTQYF
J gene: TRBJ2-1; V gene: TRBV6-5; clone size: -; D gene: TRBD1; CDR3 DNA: TGTGCCAGCATCAACGGGGTCCGACAGGGTAATGAGCAGTTCTTC; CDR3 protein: CASINGVRQGNEQFF
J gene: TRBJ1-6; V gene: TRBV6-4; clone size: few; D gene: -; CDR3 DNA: TGTGCCAGCAGTTCCCAGGGGAGTGGTTCACCCCTCCACTTT; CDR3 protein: CASSSQGSGSPLHF
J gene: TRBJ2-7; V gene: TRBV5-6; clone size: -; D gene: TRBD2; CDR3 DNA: TGTGCCAGCAGCTTAGGGACTAGCGGGGCAAGCTCCTACGAGCAGTACTTC; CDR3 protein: CASSLGTSGASSYEQYF
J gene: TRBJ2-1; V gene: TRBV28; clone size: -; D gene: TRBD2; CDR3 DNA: TGTGCCAGCAGTTGGACTAGCGGGATGGATGAGCAGTTCTTC; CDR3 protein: CASSWTSGMDEQFF
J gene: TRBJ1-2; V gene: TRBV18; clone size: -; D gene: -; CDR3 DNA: TGTGCCAGCTCAGACCCCTTCAGGAACTATGGCTACACCTTC; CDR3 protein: CASSDPFRNYGYTF
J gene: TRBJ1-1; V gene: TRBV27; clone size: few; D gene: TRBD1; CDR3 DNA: TGTGCCAGCAGTTTGTTTACAGGGGGGACTGAAGCTTTCTTT; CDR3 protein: CASSLFTGGTEAFF
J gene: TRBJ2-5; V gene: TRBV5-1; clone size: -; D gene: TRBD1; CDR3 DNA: TGCGCCAGCAGCTTGGCGGGCAGGGGGCAAGAGACCCAGTACTTC; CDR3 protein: CASSLAGRGQETQYF
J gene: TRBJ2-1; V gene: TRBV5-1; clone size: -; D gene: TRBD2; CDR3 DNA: TGCGCCAGCAGAATGGGGACTAGCGGGATTTACAATGAGCAGTTCTTC; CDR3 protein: CASRMGTSGIYNEQFF